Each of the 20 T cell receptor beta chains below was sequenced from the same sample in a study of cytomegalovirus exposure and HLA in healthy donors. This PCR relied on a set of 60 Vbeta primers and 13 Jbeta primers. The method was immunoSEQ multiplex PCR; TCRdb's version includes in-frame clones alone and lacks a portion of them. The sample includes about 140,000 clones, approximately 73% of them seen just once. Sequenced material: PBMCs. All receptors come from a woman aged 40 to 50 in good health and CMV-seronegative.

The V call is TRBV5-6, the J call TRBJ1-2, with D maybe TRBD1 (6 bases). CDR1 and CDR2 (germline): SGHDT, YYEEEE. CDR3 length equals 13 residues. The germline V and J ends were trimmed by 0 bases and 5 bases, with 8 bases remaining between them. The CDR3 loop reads CASSLEGVYGYTF. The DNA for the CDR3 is TGTGCCAGCAGCTTGGAGGGGGTTTATGGCTACACCTTC.

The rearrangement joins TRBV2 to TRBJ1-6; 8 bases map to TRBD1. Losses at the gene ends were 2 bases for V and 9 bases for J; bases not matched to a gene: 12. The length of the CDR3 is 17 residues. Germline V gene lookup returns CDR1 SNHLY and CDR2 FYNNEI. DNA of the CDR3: TGTGCCAGCAGTGAATCAGAGATCCAGGGGGCAGGTTCACCCCTCCACTTT. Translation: CASSESEIQGAGSPLHF.

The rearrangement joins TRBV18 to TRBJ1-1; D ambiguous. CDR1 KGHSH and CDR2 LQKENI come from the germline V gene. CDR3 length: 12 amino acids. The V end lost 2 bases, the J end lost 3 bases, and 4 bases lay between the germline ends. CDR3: CASSPSHTEAFF. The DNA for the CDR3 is TGTGCCAGCTCACCATCTCACACTGAAGCTTTCTTT. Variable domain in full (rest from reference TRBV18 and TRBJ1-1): NAGVMQNPRHLVRRRGQEARLRCSPMKGHSHVYWYRQLPEEGLKFMVYLQKENIIDESGMPKERFSAEFPKEGPSILRIQQVVRGDSAAYFCASSPSHTEAFFGQGTRLTVV.

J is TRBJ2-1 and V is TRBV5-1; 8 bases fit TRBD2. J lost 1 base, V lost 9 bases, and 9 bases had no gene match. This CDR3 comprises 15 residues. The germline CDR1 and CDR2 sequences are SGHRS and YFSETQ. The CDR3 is CATDLGGASYNEQFF. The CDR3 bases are TGCGCCACCGATCTCGGGGGGGCTTCCTACAATGAGCAGTTCTTC.

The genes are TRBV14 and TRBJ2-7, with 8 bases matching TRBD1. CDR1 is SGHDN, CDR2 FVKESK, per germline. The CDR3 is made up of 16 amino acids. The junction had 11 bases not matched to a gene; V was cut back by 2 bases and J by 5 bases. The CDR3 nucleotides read TGTGCCAGCAGCCAAACCTACAGGGGGGTGGACAACGAGCAGTACTTC. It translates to CASSQTYRGVDNEQYF. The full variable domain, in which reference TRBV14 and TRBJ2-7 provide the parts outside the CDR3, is EAGVTQFPSHSVIEKGQTVTLRCDPISGHDNLYWYRRVMGKEIKFLLHFVKESKQDESGMPNNRFLAERTGGTYSTLKVQPAELEDSGVYFCASSQTYRGVDNEQYFGPGTRLTVT.

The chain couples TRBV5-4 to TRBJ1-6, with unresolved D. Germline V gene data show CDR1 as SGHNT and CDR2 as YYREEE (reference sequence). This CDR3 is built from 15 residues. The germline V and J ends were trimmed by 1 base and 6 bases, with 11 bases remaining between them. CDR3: CASSLSGPGNSPLHF. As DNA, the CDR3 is TGTGCCAGCAGCTTGTCTGGGCCTGGTAATTCACCCCTCCACTTT.

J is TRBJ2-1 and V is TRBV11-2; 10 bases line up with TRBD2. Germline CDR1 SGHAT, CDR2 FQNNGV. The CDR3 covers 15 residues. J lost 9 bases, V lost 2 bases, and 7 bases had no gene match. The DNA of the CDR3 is TGTGCCAGCAGCTTAACCCAGCGGGGGGGCAGTGAGCAGTTCTTC. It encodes CASSLTQRGGSEQFF.

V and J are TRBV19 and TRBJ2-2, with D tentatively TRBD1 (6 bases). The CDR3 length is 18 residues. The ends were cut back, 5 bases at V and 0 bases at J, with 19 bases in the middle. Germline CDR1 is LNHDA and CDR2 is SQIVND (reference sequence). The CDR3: CASSLLRGYTPNTGELFF. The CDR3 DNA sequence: TGTGCCAGTAGTCTCTTAAGGGGGTATACCCCGAACACCGGGGAGCTGTTTTTT. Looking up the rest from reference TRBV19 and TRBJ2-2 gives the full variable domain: DGGITQSPKYLFRKEGQNVTLSCEQNLNHDAMYWYRQDPGQGLRLIYYSQIVNDFQKGDIAEGYSVSREKKESFPLTVTSAQKNPTAFYLCASSLLRGYTPNTGELFFGEGSRLTVL.

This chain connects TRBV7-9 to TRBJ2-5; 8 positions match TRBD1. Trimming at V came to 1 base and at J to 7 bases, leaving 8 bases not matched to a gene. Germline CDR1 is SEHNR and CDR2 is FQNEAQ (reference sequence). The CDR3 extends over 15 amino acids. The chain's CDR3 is CASSLETGGGGTQYF. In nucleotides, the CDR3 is TGTGCCAGCAGCTTAGAAACAGGGGGAGGAGGGACCCAGTACTTC.

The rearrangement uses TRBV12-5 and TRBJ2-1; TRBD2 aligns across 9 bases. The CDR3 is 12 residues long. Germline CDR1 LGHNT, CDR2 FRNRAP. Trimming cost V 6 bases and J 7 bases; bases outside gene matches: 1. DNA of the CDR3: TGTGCTAGTGGAACTAGCGGGAATGAGCAGTTCTTC. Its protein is CASGTSGNEQFF.

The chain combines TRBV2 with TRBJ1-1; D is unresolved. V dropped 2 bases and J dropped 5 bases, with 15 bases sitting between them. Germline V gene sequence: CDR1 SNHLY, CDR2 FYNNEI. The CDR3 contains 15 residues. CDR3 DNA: TGTGCCAGCAGTGAAAATAACAGCCCCCTTACTGAAGCTTTCTTT. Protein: CASSENNSPLTEAFF.

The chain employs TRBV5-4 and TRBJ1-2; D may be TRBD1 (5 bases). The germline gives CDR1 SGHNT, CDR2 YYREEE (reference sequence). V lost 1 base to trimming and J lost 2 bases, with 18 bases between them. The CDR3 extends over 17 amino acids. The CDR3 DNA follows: TGTGCCAGCAGCTTGTTAGGCATGGACACTTTCAACTATGGCTACACCTTC. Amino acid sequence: CASSLLGMDTFNYGYTF.

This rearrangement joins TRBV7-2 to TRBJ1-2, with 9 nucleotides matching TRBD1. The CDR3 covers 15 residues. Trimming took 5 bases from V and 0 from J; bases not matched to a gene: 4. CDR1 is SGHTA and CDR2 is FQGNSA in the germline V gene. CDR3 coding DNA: TGTGCCAGCAGCCCCCGGACAGGGGCTAACTATGGCTACACCTTC. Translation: CASSPRTGANYGYTF.

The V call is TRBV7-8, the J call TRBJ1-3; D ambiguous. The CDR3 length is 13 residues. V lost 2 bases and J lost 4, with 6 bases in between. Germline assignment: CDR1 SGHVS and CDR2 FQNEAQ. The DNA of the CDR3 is TGTGCCAGCAGCTTATCTGCGGGAAACACCATATATTTT. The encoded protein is CASSLSAGNTIYF. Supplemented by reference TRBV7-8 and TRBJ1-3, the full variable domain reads GAGVSQSPRYKVAKRGQDVALRCDPISGHVSLFWYQQALGQGPEFLTYFQNEAQLDKSGLPSDRFFAERPEGSVSTLKIQRTQQEDSAVYLCASSLSAGNTIYFGEGSWLTVV.

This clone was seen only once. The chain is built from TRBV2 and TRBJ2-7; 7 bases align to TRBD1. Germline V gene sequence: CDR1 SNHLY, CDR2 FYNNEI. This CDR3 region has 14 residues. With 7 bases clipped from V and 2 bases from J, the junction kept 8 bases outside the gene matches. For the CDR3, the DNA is TGTGCCAGCACCGACAGGGAGACCCCCTACGAGCAGTACTTC. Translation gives CASTDRETPYEQYF.

The CDR3 DNA follows: TGTGCCAGCAGCTCGACAGGGGCCTCCTACGAGCAGTACGTC. It encodes CASSSTGASYEQYV. The chain joins TRBV11-1 to TRBJ2-7, with TRBD1 identical over 8 bases. The CDR3 consists of 14 residues. CDR1 SGHAT and CDR2 FQDESV come from the germline V gene (reference sequence). The J segment lost 0 bases and the V segment lost 4 bases, leaving 2 bases of the junction unmatched.

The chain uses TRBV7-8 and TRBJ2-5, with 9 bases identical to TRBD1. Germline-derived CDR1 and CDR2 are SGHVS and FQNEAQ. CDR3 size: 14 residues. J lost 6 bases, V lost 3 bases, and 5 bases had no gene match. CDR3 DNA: TGTGCCAGCAGCTTGGGACAGGGTAGACAGACCCAGTACTTC. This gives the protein CASSLGQGRQTQYF.

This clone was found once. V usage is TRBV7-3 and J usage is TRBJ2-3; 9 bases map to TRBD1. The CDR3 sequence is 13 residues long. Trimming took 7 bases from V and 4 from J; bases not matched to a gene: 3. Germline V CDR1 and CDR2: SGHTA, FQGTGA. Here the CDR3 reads CASTQGASDTQYF. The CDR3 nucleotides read TGTGCCAGCACACAGGGGGCGTCAGATACGCAGTATTTT.

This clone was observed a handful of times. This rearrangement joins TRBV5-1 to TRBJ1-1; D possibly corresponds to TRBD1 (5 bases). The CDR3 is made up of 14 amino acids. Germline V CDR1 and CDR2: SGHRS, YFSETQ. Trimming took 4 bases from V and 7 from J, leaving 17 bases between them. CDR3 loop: CASSSSGTGLEAFF. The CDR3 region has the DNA TGCGCCAGCAGCAGCAGCGGGACGGGGCTTGAAGCTTTCTTT.

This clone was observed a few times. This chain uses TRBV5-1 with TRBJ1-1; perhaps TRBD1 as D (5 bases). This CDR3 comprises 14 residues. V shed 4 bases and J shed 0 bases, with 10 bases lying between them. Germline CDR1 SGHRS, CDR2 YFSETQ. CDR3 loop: CASSTMTVNTEAFF. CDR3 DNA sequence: TGCGCCAGCAGCACTATGACAGTGAACACTGAAGCTTTCTTT. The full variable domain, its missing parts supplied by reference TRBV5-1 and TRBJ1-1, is KAGVTQTPRYLIKTRGQQVTLSCSPISGHRSVSWYQQTPGQGLQFLFEYFSETQRNKGNFPGRFSGRQFSNSRSEMNVSTLELGDSALYLCASSTMTVNTEAFFGQGTRLTVV.